This T cell receptor (beta chain) comes out of a study of blood T cell repertoires in COVID-19 (dated by TCRdb to 2020 to 2022). With respect to the entire study: The collaborator samples originated in the United States, Italy and Spain and spanned the acute and convalescent phases of COVID-19. The material from the prospective study consisted of cDNA or gDNA derived from T cells, B-cell-depleted T cells, or PBMCs. Subjects who had been exposed to COVID-19, were actively infected with it, or had recovered from it provided the deeply sampled blood TCRbeta repertoires that made up the dataset. The repertoires were released in a freely available public database intended as a resource for research on the immune response to SARS-CoV-2. Samples were obtained from the ongoing ImmuneRACE study (first 160 participants) and from over 1,000 subjects provided by 6 global collaborators. Sample metadata almost always included a de-identified subject ID, COVID-19 status, age in years and sex. HLA class I and class II types, where available, came from metadata supplied by the sample provider rather than from assay-based typing.

TCRbeta CDR3 regions were amplified from genomic DNA by means of the immunoSEQ Assay, a bias-controlled multiplex PCR. As for how the authors treated the data: Nucleated cell counts per sample were estimated from amplification of reference gene primers within the assay. To quantify the absolute abundance of each unique TCRbeta CDR3 rearrangement, sequence reads were collapsed and filtered. For each sample, productive Simpson clonality was calculated as the square root of Simpson's diversity index across productive rearrangements. Held by TCRdb, this immuneACCESS table contains in-frame sequences only and omits some clones. Under half of the omission traces to an unresolved V gene where checked; the cause of the rest is unknown. D and trimming were read from the DNA, whereas the V and J calls and clone size are those reported in that table. The sample table holds 200,000 to 300,000 clones, of which around 89% were seen once. The leading ten clones occupy 2.5% of the sample.

With regard to this clone: Its antigen remains undetermined. Base qualities are not at hand, and no much larger clone is one base apart.

Participants in the prospective study were aged about 18 to 95 years, lived in 20 to 30 United States geographic areas, and enrolled through a virtual design. Cohort assignment in the prospective study relied on participant-reported clinical history from a screening survey and a study questionnaire. In the prospective study, mobile phlebotomists collected whole blood, serum and a nasopharyngeal or oropharyngeal swab from each participant. Participants in the prospective study had the option to provide additional blood draws and questionnaires over a roughly 2-month period. Prospective study blood samples were shipped either frozen or at room temperature before DNA extraction. Results and caveats for the whole study, not just this receptor: The amount of clinical and demographic metadata varied by source and participant and was provided uncurated.

CDR1 and CDR2 are drawn from the germline V gene: SGHNT, YENEEA. The CDR3 starts with the cysteine, ends with the phenylalanine, and has 16 residues. Just CDR3 DNA is preserved here, 48 bases in frame from base 1. Trimming removed 1 base from V and 4 bases from J, leaving 15 bases between the germline ends. This TCR was recovered from a woman aged 40 to 50 with acute COVID-19. The chain is made from TRBV11-3 and TRBJ2-3, with TRBD2 tentatively as D gene (6 bases match). The sequenced material came from PBMCs or T cells enriched from blood (not recorded which). At the DNA level, the sequence is TGTGCCAGCAGCTTAGGCCGACTTCGGGAGTCAGATACGCAGTATTTT. Translated, it gives CASSLGRLRESDTQYF.